What follows are 7 T cell receptor beta chains derived from one specimen sequenced in a study of blood T cell repertoires in COVID-19. Data came from immunoSEQ multiplex PCR; TCRdb stores just in-frame clones and leaves some out. The profile shows roughly 100,000 clones, about nine tenths of them singletons. Sequencing used peripheral blood. The receptors were gathered from a man over 45 with acute or convalescent COVID-19.

The chain recombines TRBV5-1 with TRBJ2-7; D call uncertain. Germline V gene lookup returns CDR1 SGHRS and CDR2 YFSETQ. CDR3 length: 12 amino acids. The V and J ends lost 3 bases and 0 bases respectively, with 4 bases between them. CDR3 bases: TGCGCCAGCAGCTACAGCTCCTACGAGCAGTACTTC. Protein sequence: CASSYSSYEQYF.

The chain joins TRBV5-5 to TRBJ2-5, with TRBD2 as a possible D gene (7 bases). Germline CDR1 is SGHKS and CDR2 is YYEKEE (reference sequence). This CDR3 is built from 16 residues. Deletions cut 4 bases from V and 2 bases from J, with 18 bases between. In nucleotides, the CDR3 is TGTGCCAGCAGCAGGGGGTTAGGAGCGGGGCAAGAGACCCAGTACTTC. Protein sequence: CASSRGLGAGQETQYF. Using reference TRBV5-5 and TRBJ2-5 for the parts outside the CDR3, the full variable domain is DAGVTQSPTHLIKTRGQQVTLRCSPISGHKSVSWYQQVLGQGPQFIFQYYEKEERGRGNFPDRFSARQFPNYSSELNVNALLLGDSALYLCASSRGLGAGQETQYFGPGTRLLVL.

The chain is built from TRBV28 and TRBJ2-7; 8 nucleotides match TRBD2. The V gene's germline CDR1 is MDHEN and CDR2 SYDVKM. The J segment lost 6 bases and the V segment lost 8 bases, leaving 15 bases of the junction unmatched. The CDR3 is 15 residues long. In nucleotides, the CDR3 is TGTGCCAGCTTTCCTAAGGTCGGGAGGGGCGGCGAGCAGTACTTC. Its protein is CASFPKVGRGGEQYF.

The genes are TRBV7-6 and TRBJ2-1; D is unclear. The CDR3 spans 13 residues. Trimming cost V 3 bases and J 4 bases, with 7 bases left between them. The germline V gene encodes CDR1 SGHVS and CDR2 FNYEAQ. The CDR3 sequence: CASSFQTYNEQFF. CDR3 in DNA: TGTGCCAGCAGCTTCCAGACATACAATGAGCAGTTCTTC.

The chain recombines TRBV28 with TRBJ1-3; D gene ambiguous. This CDR3 spans 13 amino acids. V was pared by 8 bases and J by 0 bases, with 8 bases between. Germline V gene sequence: CDR1 MDHEN, CDR2 SYDVKM. CDR3: CASVGSSGNTIYF. CDR3 nucleotides: TGTGCCAGCGTCGGGAGCTCTGGAAACACCATATATTTT.

The chain uses TRBV27 and TRBJ2-4; 7 bases agree with TRBD1. Germline V CDR1 and CDR2: MNHEY, SMNVEV (reference sequence). This CDR3 contains 18 residues. The V and J ends lost 4 bases and 0 bases, in that order; junction bases with no gene match: 12. CDR3 nucleotide sequence: TGTGCCAGCAGTTCCCTGACAGGGTTAGCCATAGCCAAAAACATTCAGTACTTC. Translated: CASSSLTGLAIAKNIQYF.

This clone has just one count. The chain recombines TRBV19 with TRBJ1-5; a weak D match, TRBD1 (6 bases). CDR3 size: 14 residues. Between the trimmed V and J ends, which lost 6 bases and 7 bases, there was a span of 16 bases. Germline loops: CDR1 LNHDA, CDR2 SQIVND (reference sequence). DNA of the CDR3: TGTGCCAGTAGCCCCGGACAGCTACGACAGCCCCAGCATTTT. It encodes CASSPGQLRQPQHF.